Presented here are 3 T cell receptor beta chains from one specimen sequenced in a study of breast tumors, draining lymph nodes, adjacent tissues. MiXCR, applied by TCRdb to the multiplex PCR reads, yields one record per CDR3 protein. This table has under 250,000 distinct CDR3 sequences, about 30% appearing once. The lymph nodes were axillary draining lymph nodes from breast cancer patients. Sequenced input: axillary lymph node tissue. The receptors here all came from a female donor with breast cancer. Some clones in this sample may be carry-over from other donors' samples.

This clonotype was seen at least ten times. The chain uses TRBV10-1 and TRBJ1-6, with D maybe TRBD1 (5 bases). Germline lookup yields CDR1 WNHNN and CDR2 SYGVQD (reference sequence). V was pared by 2 bases and J by 2 bases, with 19 bases between. The CDR3 contains 19 residues. This CDR3 reads CASSERGWGSTTYNSPLHF. DNA for the CDR3: TGCGCCAGCAGTGAGAGAGGTTGGGGGTCCACTACCTATAATTCACCCCTCCACTTT.

The chain recombines TRBV30 with TRBJ2-3; 8 nucleotides align to TRBD1. Germline CDR1 and CDR2: GTSNPN and SVGIG (reference sequence). Trimming removed 4 bases from V and 2 bases from J; junction bases left unmatched: 5. The CDR3 covers 14 residues. The CDR3 protein is CAWTRDRTTDTQYF. CDR3 in DNA: TGTGCCTGGACCCGGGACAGGACCACAGATACGCAGTATTTT. Filled out from reference TRBV30 and TRBJ2-3, the complete variable domain reads SQTIHQWPATLVQPVGSPLSLECTVEGTSNPNLYWYRQAAGRGLQLLFYSVGIGQISSEVPQNLSASRPQDRQFILSSKKLLLSDSGFYLCAWTRDRTTDTQYFGPGTRLTVL.

The gene calls are TRBV7-2 and TRBJ2-6; 11 bases map to TRBD2. There are 17 residues in the CDR3. The germline gives CDR1 SGHTA, CDR2 FQGNSA. After removal of 10 bases from V and 0 bases from J, the junction contained 8 bases not matched to a gene. CDR3: CAIRTSGLCSGANVLTF. CDR3 coding DNA: TGTGCCATCAGGACTAGCGGGCTGTGCTCTGGGGCCAACGTCCTGACTTTC.